These T cell receptor beta chains were read from a single sample in a study of blood T cell repertoires in COVID-19. Sequencing was performed with immunoSEQ multiplex PCR; in TCRdb, only in-frame clones are kept and a portion is missing. The sample consists of roughly 190,000 clones, about nine tenths of them appearing once. The sample comprised peripheral blood. The receptor source for this set is a man in his 70s with acute or convalescent COVID-19. Each CDR3 is given with its conserved first and last residue. The D gene is left open where the match is weak. Size tells how often a clone was seen (once, few, many) or the class of an expanded clone, and some rows leave it out.

TRBJ2-7	TRBD1	TRBV11-2	-	CASSLLRTGGEQYF	TGTGCCAGCAGCCTCCTCAGGACAGGGGGCGAGCAGTACTTC
TRBJ2-4	TRBD2	TRBV3-1/TRBV3-2	-	CASSQTSGNIQYF	TGTGCCAGCAGCCAAACTAGCGGGAACATTCAGTACTTC
TRBJ1-2	TRBD1	TRBV29-1	-	CSVETQGIYGYTF	TGCAGCGTTGAGACACAGGGGATCTATGGCTACACCTTC
TRBJ1-2	-	TRBV28	-	CASSLLRDGGLRGYTF	TGTGCCAGCAGTTTACTTCGGGATGGAGGTTTAAGAGGCTACACCTTC
TRBJ1-5	-	TRBV7-9	-	CASSFEGKEPQHF	TGTGCCAGCAGCTTTGAGGGTAAAGAGCCCCAGCATTTT
TRBJ2-1	TRBD2	TRBV12-5	-	CARSSTGTRRFF	TGTGCTAGAAGTTCGACCGGGACTAGAAGGTTCTTC
TRBJ2-7	TRBD1	TRBV19	-	CASSRDSRSYEQYF	TGTGCCAGTAGTAGGGACAGCCGGTCCTACGAGCAGTACTTC
TRBJ2-5	-	TRBV5-1	-	CASSLQGRQETQYF	TGCGCCAGCAGCTTGCAGGGCAGACAAGAGACCCAGTACTTC
TRBJ2-7	TRBD2	TRBV27	-	CASSLRLAGVFEQYF	TGTGCCAGCAGCCTGAGACTAGCGGGAGTCTTCGAGCAGTACTTC
TRBJ2-2	TRBD2	TRBV10-2	-	CASRETLAGVRELFF	TGCGCCAGCAGAGAAACACTAGCGGGAGTTAGGGAGCTGTTTTTT
TRBJ2-1	-	TRBV7-7	-	CASSLRLGGATYNEQFF	TGTGCCAGCAGCTTACGATTGGGCGGGGCCACCTACAATGAGCAGTTCTTC
TRBJ1-4	-	TRBV3-1/TRBV3-2	-	CASSHAMEEKLFF	TGTGCCAGCAGCCACGCAATGGAGGAAAAACTGTTTTTT
TRBJ1-5	-	TRBV19	-	CASSIGGRGFNQPQHF	TGTGCCAGTAGTATAGGGGGCAGGGGTTTCAATCAGCCCCAGCATTTT
TRBJ2-6	TRBD1	TRBV19	-	CASRRDRAGANVLTF	TGTGCCAGTCGCAGGGACAGGGCTGGGGCCAACGTCCTGACTTTC
TRBJ1-2	-	TRBV28	-	CASSRGGTRGAYTF	TGTGCCAGCAGCCGCGGCGGGACCCGTGGGGCCTACACCTTC
TRBJ1-6	TRBD1	TRBV7-2	-	CASTQGAGTYNSPLHF	TGTGCCAGCACACAGGGGGCAGGAACGTATAATTCACCCCTCCACTTT
TRBJ1-6	-	TRBV11-3	-	CASSLNSNSPLHF	TGTGCCAGCAGCTTAAATAGTAATTCACCCCTCCACTTT
TRBJ2-3	TRBD2	TRBV5-1	-	CASSLGGGSRGDTQYF	TGCGCCAGCAGCTTGGGGGGCGGGAGTCGAGGGGATACGCAGTATTTT
TRBJ2-5	-	TRBV2	-	CASSPQGNVEETQYF	TGTGCCAGCAGCCCCCAGGGTAACGTGGAGGAGACCCAGTACTTC
TRBJ1-2	-	TRBV27	-	CASSLAQGVYGYTF	TGTGCCAGCAGTTTGGCCCAGGGTGTTTATGGCTACACCTTC
TRBJ1-2	-	TRBV4-1	-	CASSQGGGANYGYTF	TGCGCCAGCAGCCAAGGCGGGGGGGCTAACTATGGCTACACCTTC
TRBJ2-2	TRBD1	TRBV18	once	CASSPQRGLTGELFF	TGTGCCAGCTCACCACAAAGGGGGCTCACCGGGGAGCTGTTTTTT
TRBJ2-3	-	TRBV6-1	-	CASSERPAGYTDTQYF	TGTGCCAGCAGTGAACGCCCCGCGGGATACACAGATACGCAGTATTTT
TRBJ1-5	TRBD1	TRBV29-1	few	CSVGTGGNQPQHF	TGCAGCGTGGGGACAGGGGGCAATCAGCCCCAGCATTTT
TRBJ1-1	-	TRBV5-5	-	CASSLAPLGAVTEAFF	TGTGCCAGCAGCTTGGCCCCCCTGGGGGCGGTCACTGAAGCTTTCTTT
TRBJ2-3	-	TRBV11-3	-	CASSFKQSGKDTQYF	TGTGCCAGCAGCTTTAAGCAATCGGGGAAAGATACGCAGTATTTT
TRBJ2-1	-	TRBV29-1	-	CSVGVAKDEQFF	TGCAGCGTTGGGGTAGCGAAGGATGAGCAGTTCTTC
TRBJ2-7	-	TRBV16	-	CASSQLSYEQYF	TGTGCCAGCAGCCAATTATCCTACGAGCAGTACTTC
TRBJ2-5	-	TRBV6-5	-	CASSPAGWETQYF	TGTGCCAGCAGTCCTGCGGGGTGGGAGACCCAGTACTTC
TRBJ1-5	-	TRBV23-1	once	CAPLTAWPQHF	TGCGCCCCCCTCACAGCCTGGCCCCAGCATTTT
TRBJ1-2	-	TRBV3-1/TRBV3-2	-	CASSYAGTHGYTF	TGTGCCAGCAGCTACGCGGGGACGCATGGCTACACCTTC
TRBJ2-1	-	TRBV5-1	once	CASSLGLEYEQFF	TGCGCCAGCAGCTTGGGGCTAGAGTACGAGCAGTTCTTC
TRBJ2-7	-	TRBV6-5	-	CASNIGGRAYEQYF	TGTGCCAGCAACATAGGGGGAAGGGCCTACGAGCAGTACTTC
TRBJ1-5	TRBD1	TRBV4-1	-	CASRRRTGSNQPQHF	TGCGCCAGCAGACGCCGGACAGGGAGCAATCAGCCCCAGCATTTT
TRBJ2-3	-	TRBV10-3	few	CGTGGGTDTQYF	TGTGGTACAGGGGGGGGCACAGATACGCAGTATTTT
TRBJ2-1	TRBD1	TRBV3-1/TRBV3-2	-	CASSTGQGYNEQFF	TGTGCCAGCAGCACGGGACAGGGGTACAATGAGCAGTTCTTC
TRBJ2-7	-	TRBV10-2	-	CASSESFYEQYF	TGCGCCAGCAGTGAGTCCTTCTACGAGCAGTACTTC
TRBJ1-1	-	TRBV27	-	CASSYRAWGTEAFF	TGTGCCAGCAGTTACAGGGCATGGGGCACTGAAGCTTTCTTT
TRBJ2-2	TRBD2	TRBV3-1/TRBV3-2	-	CASSQDPGRENTGELFF	TGTGCCAGCAGCCAAGACCCCGGGAGGGAGAACACCGGGGAGCTGTTTTTT
TRBJ1-1	TRBD1	TRBV6-5	once	CASSIDRAAEAFF	TGTGCCAGCAGTATAGACAGGGCCGCGGAAGCTTTCTTT
TRBJ2-6	TRBD1	TRBV19	-	CASSKGTGAHSGANVLTF	TGTGCCAGTAGCAAAGGGACAGGGGCCCACTCTGGGGCCAACGTCCTGACTTTC
TRBJ2-5	-	TRBV6-5	-	CASSFDPGETQYF	TGTGCCAGCAGTTTCGACCCCGGGGAGACCCAGTACTTC
TRBJ1-6	-	TRBV5-6	-	CASSLVGAWSPLHF	TGTGCCAGCAGCTTGGTGGGGGCTTGGTCACCCCTCCACTTT
TRBJ2-1	-	TRBV4-2	-	CASSQTGEDEQFF	TGTGCCAGCAGCCAAACAGGGGAGGATGAGCAGTTCTTC
TRBJ1-5	-	TRBV11-3	-	CASSPRRANRGNQPQHF	TGTGCCAGCAGCCCACGGAGAGCGAACCGCGGCAATCAGCCCCAGCATTTT
TRBJ2-1	-	TRBV9	-	CASSVNRYNEQFF	TGTGCCAGCAGCGTAAACCGGTACAATGAGCAGTTCTTC
TRBJ2-3	TRBD1	TRBV5-1	-	CASSSTTGLPTDTQYF	TGCGCCAGCAGCTCCACGACAGGGCTTCCCACAGATACGCAGTATTTT
TRBJ1-5	-	TRBV24-1	-	CATMRAPISNQPQHF	TGTGCCACCATGAGGGCCCCCATTAGCAATCAGCCCCAGCATTTT
TRBJ1-6	-	TRBV27	-	CASSLLAGPGSPLHF	TGTGCCAGCAGTTTATTAGCGGGTCCGGGTTCACCCCTCCACTTT
TRBJ2-3	TRBD2	TRBV29-1	-	CSVGTSGSGGSDTQYF	TGCAGCGTTGGGACTAGCGGGAGTGGTGGGTCGGATACGCAGTATTTT
TRBJ2-7	-	TRBV6-5	-	CASRKPGLRSYEQYF	TGTGCCAGCAGAAAACCGGGACTCCGATCCTACGAGCAGTACTTC